The present TCR beta chain was sequenced within a study of technical replicates of blood from a handful of donors. The length of the CDR3 is 13 residues. Trimming at V came to 4 bases and at J to 7 bases, leaving 5 bases not matched to a gene. Germline-derived CDR1 and CDR2 are LNHDA and SQIVND (reference sequence). Some clones are missing from TCRdb's copy, which holds only in-frame ones; the method was immunoSEQ multiplex PCR. The data contain roughly 69,000 clones, 95% to 98% of them singletons. Sequenced sample: T cells isolated from PBMCs. The receptor was derived from a human donor in good health. The genes are TRBV19 and TRBJ2-5; 8 bases agree with TRBD1. DNA of the CDR3: TGTGCCAGTAGTAATGGACAGGGTCGGACCCAGTACTTC. Protein: CASSNGQGRTQYF.